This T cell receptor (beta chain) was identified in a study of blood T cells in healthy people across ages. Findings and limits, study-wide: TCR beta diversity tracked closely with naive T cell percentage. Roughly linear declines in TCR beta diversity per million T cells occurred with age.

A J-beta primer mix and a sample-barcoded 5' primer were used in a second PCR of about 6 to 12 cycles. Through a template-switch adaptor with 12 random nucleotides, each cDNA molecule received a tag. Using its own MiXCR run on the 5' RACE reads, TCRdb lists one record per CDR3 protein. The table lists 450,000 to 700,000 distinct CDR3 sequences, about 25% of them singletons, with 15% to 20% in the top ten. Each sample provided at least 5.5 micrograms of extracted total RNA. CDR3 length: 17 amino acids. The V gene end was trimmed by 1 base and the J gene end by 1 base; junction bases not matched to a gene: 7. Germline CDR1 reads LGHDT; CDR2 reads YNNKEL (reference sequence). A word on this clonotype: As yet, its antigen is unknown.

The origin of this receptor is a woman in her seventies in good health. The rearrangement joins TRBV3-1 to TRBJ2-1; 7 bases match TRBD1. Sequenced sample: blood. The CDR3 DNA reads TGTGCCAGCAGCCAAGGACGAGACAGGGTTTCCTACAATGAGCAGTTCTTC. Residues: CASSQGRDRVSYNEQFF.